The TCR beta chain described here comes from a study of T-cell reconstitution after alpha-beta-depleted transplantation in children. Study-wide findings and caveats: From surviving recipient T cells and thymic progenitors came the high day-60 TCRbeta diversity observed in some patients. The authors attributed T-cell counts and diversity one year after transplant mostly to newly produced T cells. Several hundred rapidly expanded clones from non-depleted graft cells reportedly supplied alpha-beta T cells about two months post-transplant.

Germline V CDR1 and CDR2: SGHVS, FQNEAQ. The V end was cut by 5 bases, the J end by 2 bases, with 9 bases between. There are 13 residues in the CDR3. Researchers prepared the TCRbeta library using unique molecular identifiers, the study reports. MiXCR, applied by TCRdb to the PCR reads, yields one record per CDR3 protein. The sample carries more than 300,000 distinct CDR3 sequences, 15% to 20% recorded once. At least ten counts were recorded for this clonotype. Antigen specificity is unknown. V gene TRBV7-8 combines with J gene TRBJ1-1; no firm D call. The clonotype comes from a male patient aged 2-15 years who had a stem cell transplant for acute lymphoblastic leukemia, so the T cells may come from the graft donor. The input for sequencing was PBMCs, mostly from graft donor cells, taken 360 days after TCRalphabeta/CD19-depleted stem cell transplant. The CDR3 nucleotides read TGTGCCAGCAGCCCTGAGGGCAACACTGAAGCTTTCTTT. Translating it yields CASSPEGNTEAFF.